This T cell receptor (beta chain) stems from a study of T cell responses to AZD1222 COVID-19 vaccine. The study's findings and limits: Spike regions recognized by vaccine-associated CD4 TCRs spanned the protein, led by 160-218 and 743-854.

This clone was seen a single time. Its target is unknown. The study pooled second doses at about 4 or about 12 weeks. The method was immunoSEQ multiplex PCR; TCRdb's version includes in-frame clones alone and lacks a portion of them. In the table there are roughly 100,000 clones, about 91% of which are singletons. This TCR was recovered from an adult who received the AZD1222 COVID-19 vaccine. Sample: peripheral blood, taken 28 days after the second AZD1222 dose.

DNA for the CDR3: TGTGCCAGCAGCCCGCCGGGACAGAGCTCCTACAATGAGCAGTTCTTC. As protein: CASSPPGQSSYNEQFF. V gene TRBV7-2 combines with J gene TRBJ2-1; 7 bases match TRBD1. Germline-derived CDR1 and CDR2 are SGHTA and FQGNSA. CDR3 length equals 16 residues. V dropped 5 bases and J dropped 0; count of bases not matched to a gene: 7.